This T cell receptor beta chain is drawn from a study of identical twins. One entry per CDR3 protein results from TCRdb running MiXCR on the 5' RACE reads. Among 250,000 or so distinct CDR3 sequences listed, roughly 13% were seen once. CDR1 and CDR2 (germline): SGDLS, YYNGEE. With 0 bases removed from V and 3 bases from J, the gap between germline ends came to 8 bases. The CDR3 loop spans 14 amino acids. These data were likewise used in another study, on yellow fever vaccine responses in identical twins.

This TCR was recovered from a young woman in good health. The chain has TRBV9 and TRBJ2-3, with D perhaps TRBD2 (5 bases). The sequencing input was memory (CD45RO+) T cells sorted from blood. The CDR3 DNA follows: TGTGCCAGCAGCGTAGCAGCGGCGACAGATACGCAGTATTTT. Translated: CASSVAAATDTQYF.